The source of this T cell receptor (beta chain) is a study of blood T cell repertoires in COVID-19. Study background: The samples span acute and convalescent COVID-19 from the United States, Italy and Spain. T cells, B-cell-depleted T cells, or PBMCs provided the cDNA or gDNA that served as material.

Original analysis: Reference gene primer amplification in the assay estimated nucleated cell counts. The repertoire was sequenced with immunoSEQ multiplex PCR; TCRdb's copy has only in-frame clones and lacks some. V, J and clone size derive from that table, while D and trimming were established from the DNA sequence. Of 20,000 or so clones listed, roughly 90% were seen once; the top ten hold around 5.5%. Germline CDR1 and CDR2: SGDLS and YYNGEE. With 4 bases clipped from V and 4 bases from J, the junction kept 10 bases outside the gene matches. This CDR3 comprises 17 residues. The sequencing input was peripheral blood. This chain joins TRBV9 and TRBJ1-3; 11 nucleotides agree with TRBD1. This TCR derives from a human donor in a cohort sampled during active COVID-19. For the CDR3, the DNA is TGTGCCAGCAGCCCCCGCCCTGGACAGGGGGCCGGAAACACCATATATTTT. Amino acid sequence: CASSPRPGQGAGNTIYF.